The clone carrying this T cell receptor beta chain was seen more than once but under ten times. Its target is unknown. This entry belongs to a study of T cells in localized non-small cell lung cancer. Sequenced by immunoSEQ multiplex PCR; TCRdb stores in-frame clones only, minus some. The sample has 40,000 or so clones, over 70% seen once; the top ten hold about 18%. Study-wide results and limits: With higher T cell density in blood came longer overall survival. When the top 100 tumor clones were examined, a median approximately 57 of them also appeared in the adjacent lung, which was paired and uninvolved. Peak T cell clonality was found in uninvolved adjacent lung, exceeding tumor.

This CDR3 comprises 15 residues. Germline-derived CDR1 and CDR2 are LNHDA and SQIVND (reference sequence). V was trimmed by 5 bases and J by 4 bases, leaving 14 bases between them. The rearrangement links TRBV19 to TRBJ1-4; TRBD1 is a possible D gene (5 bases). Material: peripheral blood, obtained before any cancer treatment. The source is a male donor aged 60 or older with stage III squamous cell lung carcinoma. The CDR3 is CASSGRQTNNEKLFF. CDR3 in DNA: TGTGCCAGTAGTGGCCGACAGACGAATAATGAAAAACTGTTTTTT. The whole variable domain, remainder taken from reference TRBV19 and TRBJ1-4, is DGGITQSPKYLFRKEGQNVTLSCEQNLNHDAMYWYRQDPGQGLRLIYYSQIVNDFQKGDIAEGYSVSREKKESFPLTVTSAQKNPTAFYLCASSGRQTNNEKLFFGSGTQLSVL.